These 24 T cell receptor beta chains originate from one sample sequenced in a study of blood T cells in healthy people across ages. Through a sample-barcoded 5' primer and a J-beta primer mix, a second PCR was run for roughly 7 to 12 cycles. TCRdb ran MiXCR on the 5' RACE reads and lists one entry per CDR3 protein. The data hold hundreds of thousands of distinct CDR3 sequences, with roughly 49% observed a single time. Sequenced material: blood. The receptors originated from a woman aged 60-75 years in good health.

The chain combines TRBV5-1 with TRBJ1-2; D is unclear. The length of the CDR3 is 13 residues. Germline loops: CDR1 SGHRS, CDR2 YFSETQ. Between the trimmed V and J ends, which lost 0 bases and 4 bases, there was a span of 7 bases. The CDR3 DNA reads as TGCGCCAGCAGCTTGGCAAACATCTATGGCTACACCTTC. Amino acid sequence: CASSLANIYGYTF.

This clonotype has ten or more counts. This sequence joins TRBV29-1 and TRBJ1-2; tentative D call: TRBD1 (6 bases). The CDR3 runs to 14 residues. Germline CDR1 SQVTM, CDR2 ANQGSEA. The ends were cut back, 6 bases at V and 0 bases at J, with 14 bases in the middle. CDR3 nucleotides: TGCAGCGTCGACGGGGACAAAGCTAACTATGGCTACACCTTC. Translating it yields CSVDGDKANYGYTF. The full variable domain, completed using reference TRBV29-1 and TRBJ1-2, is SAVISQKPSRDICQRGTSLTIQCQVDSQVTMMFWYRQQPGQSLTLIATANQGSEATYESGFVIDKFPISRPNLTFSTLTVSNMSPEDSSIYLCSVDGDKANYGYTFGSGTRLTVV.

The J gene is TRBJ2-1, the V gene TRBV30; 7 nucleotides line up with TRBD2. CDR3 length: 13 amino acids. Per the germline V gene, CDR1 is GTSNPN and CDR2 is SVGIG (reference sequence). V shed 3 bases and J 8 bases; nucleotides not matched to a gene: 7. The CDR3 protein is CAWRTSVVHEQFF. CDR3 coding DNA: TGTGCCTGGAGAACTAGCGTTGTACATGAGCAGTTCTTC.

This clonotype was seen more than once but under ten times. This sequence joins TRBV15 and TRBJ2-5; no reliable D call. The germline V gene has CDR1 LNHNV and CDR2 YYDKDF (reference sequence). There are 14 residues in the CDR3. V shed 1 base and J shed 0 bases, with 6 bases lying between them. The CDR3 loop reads CATSRGVNQETQYF. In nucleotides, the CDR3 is TGTGCCACCAGCAGAGGGGTCAACCAAGAGACCCAGTACTTC.

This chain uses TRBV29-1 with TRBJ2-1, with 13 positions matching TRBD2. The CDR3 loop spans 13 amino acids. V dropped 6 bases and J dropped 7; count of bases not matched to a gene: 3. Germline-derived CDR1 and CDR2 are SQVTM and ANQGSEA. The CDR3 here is CSVGLAGANEQFF. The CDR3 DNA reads TGCAGCGTAGGACTAGCGGGAGCAAATGAGCAGTTCTTC.

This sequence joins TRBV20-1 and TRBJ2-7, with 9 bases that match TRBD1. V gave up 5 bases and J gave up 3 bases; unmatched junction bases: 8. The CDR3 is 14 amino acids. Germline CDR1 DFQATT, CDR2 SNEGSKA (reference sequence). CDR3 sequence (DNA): TGCAGTGCTGCCGGGACAGGGCTCGGCTACGAGCAGTACTTC. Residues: CSAAGTGLGYEQYF.

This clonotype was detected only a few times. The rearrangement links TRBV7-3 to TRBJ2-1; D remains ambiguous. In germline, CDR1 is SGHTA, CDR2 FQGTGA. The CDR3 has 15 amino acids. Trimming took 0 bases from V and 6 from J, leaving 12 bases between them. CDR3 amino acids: CASSLTQAKANEQFF. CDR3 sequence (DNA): TGTGCCAGCAGCTTAACTCAAGCGAAGGCCAATGAGCAGTTCTTC.

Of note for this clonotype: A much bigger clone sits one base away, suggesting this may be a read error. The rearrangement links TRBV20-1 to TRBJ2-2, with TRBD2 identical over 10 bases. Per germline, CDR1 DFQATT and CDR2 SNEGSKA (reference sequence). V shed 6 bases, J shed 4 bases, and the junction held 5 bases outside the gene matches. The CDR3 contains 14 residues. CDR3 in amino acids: CSASGRASTGELFF. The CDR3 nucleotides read TGCAGTGCCAGCGGGAGGGCAAGCACCGGGGAGCTGTTTTTT.

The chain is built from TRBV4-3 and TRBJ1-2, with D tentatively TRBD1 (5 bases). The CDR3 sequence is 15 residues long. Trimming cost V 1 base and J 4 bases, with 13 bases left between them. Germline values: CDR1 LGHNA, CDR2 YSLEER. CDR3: CASSQAGGGSYGYTF. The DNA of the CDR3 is TGCGCCAGCAGCCAAGCGGGGGGAGGCAGCTATGGCTACACCTTC.

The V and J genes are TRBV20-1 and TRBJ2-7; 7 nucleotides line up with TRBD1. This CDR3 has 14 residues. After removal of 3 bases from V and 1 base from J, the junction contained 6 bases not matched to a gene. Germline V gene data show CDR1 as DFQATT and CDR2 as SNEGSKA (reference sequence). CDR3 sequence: CSARGTASSYEQYF. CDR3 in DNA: TGCAGTGCTAGGGGGACAGCTTCTTCCTACGAGCAGTACTTC.

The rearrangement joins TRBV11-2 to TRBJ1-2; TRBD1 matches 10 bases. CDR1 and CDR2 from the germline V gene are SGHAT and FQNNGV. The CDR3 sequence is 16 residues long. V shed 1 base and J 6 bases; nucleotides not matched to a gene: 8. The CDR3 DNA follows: TGTGCCAGCAGCTTAGCGGGGACAGGGGTCTACAATGGCTACACCTTC. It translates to CASSLAGTGVYNGYTF.

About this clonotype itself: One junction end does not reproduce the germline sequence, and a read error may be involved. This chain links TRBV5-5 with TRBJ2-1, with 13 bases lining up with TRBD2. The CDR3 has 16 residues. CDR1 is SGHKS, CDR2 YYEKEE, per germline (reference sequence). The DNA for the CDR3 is TGTGCCAGCAATCAGGGGGGACTAGCGGGATACAATGGGCAGTTCTTC. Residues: CASNQGGLAGYNGQFF.

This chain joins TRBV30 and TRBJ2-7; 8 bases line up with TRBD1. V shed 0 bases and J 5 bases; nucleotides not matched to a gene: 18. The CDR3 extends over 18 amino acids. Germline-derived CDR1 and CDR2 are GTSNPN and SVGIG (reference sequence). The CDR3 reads CAWSVRLVFGQGHDEQYF. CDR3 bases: TGTGCCTGGAGTGTTCGGTTGGTTTTTGGACAGGGTCATGACGAGCAGTACTTC.

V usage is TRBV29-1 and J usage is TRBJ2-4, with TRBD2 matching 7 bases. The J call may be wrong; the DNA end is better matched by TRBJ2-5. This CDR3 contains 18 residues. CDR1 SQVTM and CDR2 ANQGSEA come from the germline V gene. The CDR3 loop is CSVGALRGRAFPQETQYF. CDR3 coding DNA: TGCAGCGTTGGCGCCCTGAGAGGGAGGGCCTTCCCGCAAGAGACCCAGTACTTC.

The CDR3 is CASSKRTPSTDTQYF. DNA for the CDR3: TGTGCCAGTAGTAAACGGACACCTAGCACAGATACGCAGTATTTT. The J gene is TRBJ2-3, the V gene TRBV19, with a tentative D call TRBD1 (5 bases). Per germline, CDR1 LNHDA and CDR2 SQIVND (reference sequence). The germline V and J ends were trimmed by 4 bases and 0 bases, with 11 bases remaining between them. This CDR3 region has 15 residues.

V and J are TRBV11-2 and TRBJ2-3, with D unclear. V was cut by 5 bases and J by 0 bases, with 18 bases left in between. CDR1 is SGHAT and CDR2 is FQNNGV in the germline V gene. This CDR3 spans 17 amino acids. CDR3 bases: TGTGCCAGCAGCCCAAGGGTCCGAGGCTTTAGCACAGATACGCAGTATTTT. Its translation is CASSPRVRGFSTDTQYF.

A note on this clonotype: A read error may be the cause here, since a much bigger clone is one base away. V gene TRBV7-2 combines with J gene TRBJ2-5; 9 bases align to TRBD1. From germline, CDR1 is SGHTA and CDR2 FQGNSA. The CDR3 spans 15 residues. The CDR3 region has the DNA TGTGGCAGCAGCTTAGGGGGACAGGGCCGGGAGACCCAGTACTTC. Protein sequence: CGSSLGGQGRETQYF.

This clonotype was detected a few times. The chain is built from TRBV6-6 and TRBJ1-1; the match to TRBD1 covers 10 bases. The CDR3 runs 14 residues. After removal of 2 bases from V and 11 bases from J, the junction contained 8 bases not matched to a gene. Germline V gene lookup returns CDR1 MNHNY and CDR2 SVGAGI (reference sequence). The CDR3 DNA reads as TGTGCCAGCAGTTACATAGGGACAGGGGAGAGTGCTTTCTTT. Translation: CASSYIGTGESAFF.

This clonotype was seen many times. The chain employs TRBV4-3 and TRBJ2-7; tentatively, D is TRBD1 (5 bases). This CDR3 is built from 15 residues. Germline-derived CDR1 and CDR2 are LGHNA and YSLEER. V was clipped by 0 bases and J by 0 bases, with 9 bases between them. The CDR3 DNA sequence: TGCGCCAGCAGCCAAGATCGAGACAGCTCCTACGAGCAGTACTTC. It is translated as CASSQDRDSSYEQYF.

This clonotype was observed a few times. CDR3 loop: CSAIPGQGWDEQFF. The CDR3 nucleotides are TGCAGTGCTATACCGGGACAGGGGTGGGATGAGCAGTTCTTC. The V and J genes are TRBV20-1 and TRBJ2-1; TRBD1 matches at 10 bases. Germline CDR1 reads DFQATT; CDR2 reads SNEGSKA (reference sequence). After removal of 4 bases from V and 8 bases from J, the junction contained 8 bases not matched to a gene. The CDR3 contains 14 residues.

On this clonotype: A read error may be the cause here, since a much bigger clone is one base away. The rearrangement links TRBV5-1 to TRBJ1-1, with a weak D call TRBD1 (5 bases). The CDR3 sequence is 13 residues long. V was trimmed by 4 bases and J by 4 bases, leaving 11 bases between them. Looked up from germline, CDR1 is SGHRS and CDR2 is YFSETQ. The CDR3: CASSVETATEAFF. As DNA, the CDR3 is TGCGCCAGCAGCGTGGAGACAGCCACTGAAGCTTTCTTT. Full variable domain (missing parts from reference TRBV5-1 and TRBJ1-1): KAGVTQTPRYLIKTRGQQVTLSCSPISGHRSVSWYQQTPGQGLQFLFEYFSETQRNKGNFPGRFSGRQFSNSRSEMNVSTLELGDSALYLCASSVETATEAFFGQGTRLTVV.

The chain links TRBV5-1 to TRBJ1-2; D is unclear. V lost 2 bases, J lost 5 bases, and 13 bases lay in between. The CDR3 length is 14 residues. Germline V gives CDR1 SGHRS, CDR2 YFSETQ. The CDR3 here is CASSFLGRDYGYTF. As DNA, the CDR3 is TGCGCCAGCAGCTTCCTTGGGAGGGATTATGGCTACACCTTC.

This CDR3 is CSAFSGRLAKNIQYF. CDR3 bases: TGCAGTGCTTTTAGCGGCCGACTAGCCAAAAACATTCAGTACTTC. V is TRBV20-1 and J is TRBJ2-4, with D perhaps TRBD2 (6 bases). The V end lost 5 bases, the J end lost 0 bases, and 14 bases lay between the germline ends. This CDR3 has 15 amino acids. The V gene's germline CDR1 is DFQATT and CDR2 SNEGSKA (reference sequence).

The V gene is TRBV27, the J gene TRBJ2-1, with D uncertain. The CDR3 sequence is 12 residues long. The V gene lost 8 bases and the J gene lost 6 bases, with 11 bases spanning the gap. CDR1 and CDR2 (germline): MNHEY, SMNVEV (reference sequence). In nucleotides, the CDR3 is TGTGCCAGCTCGAAAGTTCTCAATGAGCAGTTCTTC. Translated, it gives CASSKVLNEQFF.